This T cell receptor (beta chain) was captured by sequencing in a study of T cells in Graves' hyperthyroidism and ophthalmopathy. Ophthalmopathy patients had Clinical Activity Score at least 3, NOSPECS grade at least 4, duration under 3 months. This CDR3 is 15 amino acids long. Germline values: CDR1 LGHNT, CDR2 FRNRAP. The V and J ends lost 0 bases and 1 base respectively, with 10 bases between them. Details on this clonotype: What it binds is unknown.

The investigators amplified TCR beta CDR3 regions from RNA transcripts. Primed by the HTBI set, a first-round RT-PCR was run on the TCR CDR3. One entry per CDR3 protein, called by TCRdb with MiXCR from the multiplex PCR reads. The profile shows approximately 250,000 distinct CDR3 sequences, roughly 22% of them singletons. General observations from the study: In the analysis, a 13 V-J model separated ophthalmopathy from stable hyperthyroidism.

The sample consisted of blood. The chain combines TRBV12-5 with TRBJ2-7, with D unresolved. This receptor was identified in a middle-aged woman with Graves' ophthalmopathy. Here the CDR3 reads CASGLVLGVSYEQYF. In DNA form, the CDR3 reads TGTGCTAGTGGTTTGGTACTTGGGGTTTCCTACGAGCAGTACTTC.